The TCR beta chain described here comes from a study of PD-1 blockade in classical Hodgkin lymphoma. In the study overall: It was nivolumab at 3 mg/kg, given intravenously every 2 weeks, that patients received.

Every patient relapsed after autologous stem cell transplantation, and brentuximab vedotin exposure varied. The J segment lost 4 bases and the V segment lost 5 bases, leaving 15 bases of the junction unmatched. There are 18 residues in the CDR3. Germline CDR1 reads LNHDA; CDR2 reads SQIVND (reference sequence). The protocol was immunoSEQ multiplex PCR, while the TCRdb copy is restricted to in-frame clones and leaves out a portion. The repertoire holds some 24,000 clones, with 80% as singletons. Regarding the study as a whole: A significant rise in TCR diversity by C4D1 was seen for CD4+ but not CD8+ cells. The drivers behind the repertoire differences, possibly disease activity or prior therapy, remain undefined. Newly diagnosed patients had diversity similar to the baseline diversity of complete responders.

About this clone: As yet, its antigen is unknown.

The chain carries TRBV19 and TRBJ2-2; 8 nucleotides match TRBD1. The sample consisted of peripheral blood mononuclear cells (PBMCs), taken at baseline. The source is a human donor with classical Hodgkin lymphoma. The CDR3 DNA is TGTGCCAGTAGTTTCCGCAGGGGGCGGAGCCCCCGCACCGGGGAGCTGTTTTTT. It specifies CASSFRRGRSPRTGELFF.